This T cell receptor (beta chain) came from a study of cytomegalovirus exposure and HLA in healthy donors. Study results and caveats: In vitro data verified a few CMV-associated chains as specific for CMV antigens. Rarity characterized most TCR sequences, yet some public TCRs appeared in many donors. The authors enumerated 180 or so TCR beta chains as linked to cytomegalovirus.

PCR employed 60 Vbeta and 13 Jbeta primers. The repertoire was sequenced with immunoSEQ multiplex PCR; TCRdb's copy has only in-frame clones and lacks some. The sample lists approximately 190,000 clones, 80% to 90% occurring once. Deletions cut 3 bases from V and 4 bases from J, with 15 bases between. The CDR3 extends over 15 amino acids. Germline V gene data show CDR1 as LNHDA and CDR2 as SQIVND (reference sequence). Details on this clone: The antigen is not known.

The chain combines TRBV19 with TRBJ1-2; possibly TRBD1 for D (5 bases). This receptor was taken from a man aged 35-49 years in good health and CMV-seropositive. The sequenced material came from PBMCs. The CDR3 DNA is TGTGCCAGTAGTATCAGGGTCGAGTTGGGCTATGGCTACACCTTC. It yields the protein CASSIRVELGYGYTF.